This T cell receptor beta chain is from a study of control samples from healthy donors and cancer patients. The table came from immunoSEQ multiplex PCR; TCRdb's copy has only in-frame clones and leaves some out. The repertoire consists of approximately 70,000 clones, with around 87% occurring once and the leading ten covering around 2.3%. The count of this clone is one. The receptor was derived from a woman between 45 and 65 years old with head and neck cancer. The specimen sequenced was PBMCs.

The CDR3 region is CASSPLGGSSYNEQFF. Written as DNA, the CDR3 is TGTGCCAGCAGCCCCCTTGGCGGAAGCTCCTACAATGAGCAGTTCTTC. J is TRBJ2-1 and V is TRBV5-6; no reliable D call. The CDR3 has 16 residues. CDR1 is SGHDT, CDR2 YYEEEE, per germline. Trimming pared 4 bases from V and 0 bases from J, leaving 14 bases between.